These 16 T cell receptor beta chains originate from one sample sequenced in a study of blood T cell repertoires in COVID-19. Produced via immunoSEQ multiplex PCR; TCRdb's table is partial and in-frame only. Among 210,000 or so clones listed, roughly nine tenths were seen once. Sequencing used peripheral blood. These receptors were taken from a woman in her forties or fifties with acute or convalescent COVID-19.

The rearrangement joins TRBV6-5 to TRBJ2-7, with 7 bases that match TRBD1. V lost 4 bases, J lost 10 bases, and 4 bases stayed unmatched. The CDR3 extends over 11 amino acids. Germline-derived CDR1 and CDR2 are MNHEY and SVGAGI. The CDR3 DNA reads TGTGCCAGCAGTTCTAGGGGGCTTCAGTACTTC. Protein product: CASSSRGLQYF.

This clone was observed at least ten times. The chain links TRBV7-2 to TRBJ2-2; unclear D gene. The CDR3 has 14 amino acids. The ends were cut back, 4 bases at V and 5 bases at J, with 11 bases in the middle. Per the germline V gene, CDR1 is SGHTA and CDR2 is FQGNSA. The DNA of the CDR3 is TGTGCCAGCAGCTCTGACTCCTGGACCGGGGAGCTGTTTTTT. Protein sequence: CASSSDSWTGELFF.

The gene calls are TRBV6-6 and TRBJ2-5; 11 bases are a match to TRBD1. The V and J ends lost 0 bases and 5 bases, in that order; junction bases with no gene match: 5. This CDR3 comprises 16 residues. Germline V gene lookup returns CDR1 MNHNY and CDR2 SVGAGI (reference sequence). The CDR3 region is CASSYSRTGGEETQYF. DNA for the CDR3: TGTGCCAGCAGTTACTCGAGGACAGGGGGCGAGGAGACCCAGTACTTC.

This clone was seen a handful of times. The chain has TRBV5-6 and TRBJ1-2; D uncertain. CDR3 length: 14 residues. V was clipped by 0 bases and J by 2 bases, with 8 bases between them. Germline loops: CDR1 SGHDT, CDR2 YYEEEE. CDR3 residues: CASSLVQKNYGYTF. The CDR3 DNA is TGTGCCAGCAGCTTGGTACAGAAAAACTATGGCTACACCTTC. The full variable domain, its missing parts supplied by reference TRBV5-6 and TRBJ1-2, is DAGVTQSPTHLIKTRGQQVTLRCSPKSGHDTVSWYQQALGQGPQFIFQYYEEEERQRGNFPDRFSGHQFPNYSSELNVNALLLGDSALYLCASSLVQKNYGYTFGSGTRLTVV.

A note on this clone: The sample has other DNA sequences that encode this CDR3 too. The rearrangement uses TRBV2 and TRBJ1-2; no firm D call. The CDR3 is 9 amino acids. V shed 8 bases and J shed 8 bases, with 6 bases lying between them. The V gene's germline CDR1 is SNHLY and CDR2 FYNNEI. CDR3 sequence: CASGEGYTF. CDR3 bases: TGTGCCAGCGGAGAAGGCTACACCTTC. Filled out from reference TRBV2 and TRBJ1-2, the complete variable domain reads EPEVTQTPSHQVTQMGQEVILRCVPISNHLYFYWYRQILGQKVEFLVSFYNNEISEKSEIFDDQFSVERPDGSNFTLKIRSTKLEDSAMYFCASGEGYTFGSGTRLTVV.

The chain employs TRBV7-8 and TRBJ2-1; 11 bases are shared with TRBD1. The length of the CDR3 is 14 residues. Germline values: CDR1 SGHVS, CDR2 FQNEAQ. J gave up 8 bases and V 5 bases, and 5 bases lay outside the gene matches. In DNA form, the CDR3 reads TGTGCCAGCAGCGCCGGGACAGGGGGAGATGAGCAGTTCTTC. Encoded protein: CASSAGTGGDEQFF.

The chain couples TRBV7-2 to TRBJ2-2; tentative D call: TRBD1 (6 bases). Germline lookup yields CDR1 SGHTA and CDR2 FQGNSA. CDR3 length equals 19 residues. V shed 7 bases and J shed 6 bases, with 30 bases lying between them. Written as DNA, the CDR3 is TGTGCCAGCACCAACTTTTGGGGGTTACAGGGTGGCAACCCCGGGGAGCTGTTTTTT. Protein sequence: CASTNFWGLQGGNPGELFF.

The V gene is TRBV7-9, the J gene TRBJ2-7; tentatively, D is TRBD2 (6 bases). This CDR3 has 14 residues. CDR1 is SEHNR, CDR2 FQNEAQ, per germline (reference sequence). Between the trimmed V and J ends, which lost 5 bases and 3 bases, there was a span of 14 bases. This chain's CDR3 is CASSPVGGFYEQYF. In DNA, the CDR3 is TGTGCCAGCAGCCCTGTGGGGGGTTTCTACGAGCAGTACTTC.

This chain connects TRBV18 to TRBJ1-4; TRBD1 matches 10 bases. Trimming took 4 bases from V and 5 from J; bases not matched to a gene: 4. This CDR3 has 15 amino acids. In germline, CDR1 is KGHSH, CDR2 LQKENI. The CDR3 region has the DNA TGTGCCAGCTCACTTGGGACAGGGGAGAATGAAAAACTGTTTTTT. Its protein is CASSLGTGENEKLFF. The whole variable domain, remainder taken from reference TRBV18 and TRBJ1-4, is NAGVMQNPRHLVRRRGQEARLRCSPMKGHSHVYWYRQLPEEGLKFMVYLQKENIIDESGMPKERFSAEFPKEGPSILRIQQVVRGDSAAYFCASSLGTGENEKLFFGSGTQLSVL.

The chain recombines TRBV11-1 with TRBJ1-4; the D is unclear. Germline V gene lookup returns CDR1 SGHAT and CDR2 FQDESV (reference sequence). V lost 0 bases to trimming and J lost 8 bases, with 13 bases between them. CDR3 length: 15 residues. The CDR3: CASSLAAGAGEKLFF. In DNA form, the CDR3 reads TGTGCCAGCAGCTTAGCGGCAGGAGCGGGAGAAAAACTGTTTTTT.

This rearrangement joins TRBV18 to TRBJ2-7; TRBD2 matches at 11 bases. CDR1 and CDR2 from the germline V gene are KGHSH and LQKENI. V was clipped by 6 bases and J by 7 bases; unmatched bases: 8. The CDR3 covers 14 residues. This CDR3 is CASSLAGGPREQYF. DNA for the CDR3: TGTGCCAGCTCTTTAGCGGGAGGGCCAAGGGAGCAGTACTTC.

V gene TRBV12-5 combines with J gene TRBJ1-3, with D perhaps matching TRBD1 (6 bases). The V gene's germline CDR1 is LGHNT and CDR2 FRNRAP. This CDR3 contains 17 residues. Trimming took 2 bases from V and 3 from J, leaving 17 bases between them. The CDR3 here is CASGLTGSPTIGNTIYF. In nucleotides, the CDR3 is TGTGCTAGTGGTTTGACAGGGTCCCCCACTATTGGAAACACCATATATTTT.

This sequence joins TRBV6-6 and TRBJ1-1; tentatively, D is TRBD1 (5 bases). With 5 bases removed from V and 1 base from J, the gap between germline ends came to 11 bases. In germline, CDR1 is MNHNY, CDR2 SVGAGI (reference sequence). The CDR3 spans 14 residues. The CDR3 region is CASSAGNGNTEAFF. Here the CDR3 DNA reads TGTGCCAGCAGTGCAGGGAATGGGAACACTGAAGCTTTCTTT.

The chain employs TRBV6-2 or TRBV6-3 and TRBJ2-3; 11 bases align to TRBD2. V gave up 6 bases and J gave up 1 base; unmatched junction bases: 3. CDR1 MNHEY and CDR2 SVGEGT come from the germline V gene. The CDR3 totals 15 residues. The CDR3: CASSPGLAGTDTQYF. The DNA of the CDR3 is TGTGCCAGCAGCCCGGGACTAGCGGGCACAGATACGCAGTATTTT.

The chain combines TRBV29-1 with TRBJ1-1; a weak D match, TRBD1 (5 bases). Germline-derived CDR1 and CDR2 are SQVTM and ANQGSEA. The CDR3 is 14 amino acids. Trimming took off 7 bases at V and 3 bases at J, with 18 bases between the two ends. The chain's CDR3 is CSAGQGGWDTEAFF. The CDR3 bases are TGCAGCGCCGGCCAGGGAGGGTGGGACACTGAAGCTTTCTTT.

This chain uses TRBV20-1 with TRBJ2-3; 11 bases map to TRBD2. CDR1 is DFQATT, CDR2 SNEGSKA, per germline (reference sequence). With V trimmed by 3 bases and J by 0 bases, 11 bases remained unmatched. This CDR3 contains 18 residues. CDR3 bases: TGCAGTGCTAGTAATCTAGCGGGGGGCTCCACTAGCACAGATACGCAGTATTTT. Translating it yields CSASNLAGGSTSTDTQYF.